This T cell receptor (beta chain) was documented in a study of T-cell reconstitution after alpha-beta-depleted transplantation in children. Overall study findings and caveats: Several hundred rapidly expanded clones from non-depleted graft cells reportedly supplied alpha-beta T cells about two months post-transplant.

Comments on this clonotype: The antigen remains unidentified.

A library of TCRbeta sequences, prepared with unique molecular identifiers, was generated. In TCRdb, the PCR reads were re-called with MiXCR into one record per CDR3 protein. The sample lists approximately 6,200 distinct CDR3 sequences, roughly 14% occurring once. Trimming removed 6 bases at V and 3 bases at J, with 9 bases between. The CDR3 is made up of 12 amino acids. Germline lookup yields CDR1 KGHSH and CDR2 LQKENI. J is TRBJ2-7 and V is TRBV18; no definite D call. This sequence originates from a boy between 10 and 17 years old with acute lymphoblastic leukemia, due to receive a stem cell transplant. The material was PBMCs, obtained before TCRalphabeta/CD19-depleted stem cell transplant. CDR3 protein: CASSRRGYEQYF. The CDR3, as DNA: TGTGCCAGCTCGCGACGCGGCTACGAGCAGTACTTC.